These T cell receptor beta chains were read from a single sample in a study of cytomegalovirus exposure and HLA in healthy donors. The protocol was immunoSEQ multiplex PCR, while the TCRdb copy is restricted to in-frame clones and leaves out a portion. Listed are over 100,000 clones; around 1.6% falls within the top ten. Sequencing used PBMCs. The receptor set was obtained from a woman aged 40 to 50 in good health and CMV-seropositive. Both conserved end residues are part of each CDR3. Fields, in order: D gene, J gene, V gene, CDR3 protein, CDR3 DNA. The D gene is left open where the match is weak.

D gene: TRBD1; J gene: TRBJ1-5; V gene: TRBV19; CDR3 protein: CASSIGDRGQRQPQHF; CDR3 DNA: TGTGCCAGTAGTATAGGAGACAGGGGGCAGCGGCAGCCCCAGCATTTT
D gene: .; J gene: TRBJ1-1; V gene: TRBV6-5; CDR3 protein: CASSTFLQNTEAFF; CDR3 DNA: TGTGCCAGCAGTACCTTTTTACAGAACACTGAAGCTTTCTTT
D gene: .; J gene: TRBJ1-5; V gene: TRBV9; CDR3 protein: CASSVAREGQPQHF; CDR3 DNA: TGTGCCAGCAGCGTAGCCCGGGAGGGTCAGCCCCAGCATTTT
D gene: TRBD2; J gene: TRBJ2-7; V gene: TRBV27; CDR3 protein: CASSSWDYPYEQYF; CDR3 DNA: TGTGCCAGCAGTTCGTGGGACTATCCCTACGAGCAGTACTTC
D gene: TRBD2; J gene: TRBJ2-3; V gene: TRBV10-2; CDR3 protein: CASSVTGGVYSDTQYF; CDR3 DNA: TGCGCCAGCAGTGTGACTGGGGGGGTGTATTCGGATACGCAGTATTTT
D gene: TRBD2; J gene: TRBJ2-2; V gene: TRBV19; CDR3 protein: CASSILAGHTGELFF; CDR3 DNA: TGTGCCAGTAGTATCCTAGCGGGACACACCGGGGAGCTGTTTTTT
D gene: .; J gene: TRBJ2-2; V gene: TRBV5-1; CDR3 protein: CASSPGTPNTGELFF; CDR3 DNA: TGCGCCAGCAGCCCCGGGACACCGAACACCGGGGAGCTGTTTTTT
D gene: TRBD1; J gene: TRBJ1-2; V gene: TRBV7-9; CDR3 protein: CASSQKGQAYGYTF; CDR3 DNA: TGTGCCAGCAGCCAAAAGGGACAGGCATACGGCTACACCTTC
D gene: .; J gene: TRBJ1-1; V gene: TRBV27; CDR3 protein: CASSLSSRGGYTGAFF; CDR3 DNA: TGTGCCAGCAGTTTATCGTCTAGGGGGGGGTACACTGGAGCTTTCTTT
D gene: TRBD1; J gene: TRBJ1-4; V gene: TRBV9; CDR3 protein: CASSAGDRLLNEKLFF; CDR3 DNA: TGTGCCAGCAGTGCTGGGGACAGGCTTTTAAATGAAAAACTGTTTTTT
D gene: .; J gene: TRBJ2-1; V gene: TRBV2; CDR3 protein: CASSETWSEQFF; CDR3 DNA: TGTGCCAGCAGTGAAACGTGGAGCGAGCAGTTCTTC
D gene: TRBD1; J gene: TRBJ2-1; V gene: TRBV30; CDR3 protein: CAWSVRTGGRGEQFF; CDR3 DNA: TGTGCCTGGAGTGTGAGGACAGGGGGACGTGGTGAGCAGTTCTTC
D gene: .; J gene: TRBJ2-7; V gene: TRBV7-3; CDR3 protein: CASSLTAAGSSYEQYF; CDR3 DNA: TGTGCCAGCAGCTTAACCGCGGCGGGCAGTTCCTACGAGCAGTACTTC
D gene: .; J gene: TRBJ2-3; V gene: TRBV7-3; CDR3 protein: CASSRERVTDTQYF; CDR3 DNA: TGTGCCAGCAGTCGAGAGCGGGTCACAGATACGCAGTATTTT
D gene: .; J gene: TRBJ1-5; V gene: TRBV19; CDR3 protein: CASRRRPNSNQPQHF; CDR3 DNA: TGTGCCAGTAGACGCAGGCCGAATAGCAATCAGCCCCAGCATTTT
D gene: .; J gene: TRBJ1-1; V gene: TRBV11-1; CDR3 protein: CASSPGARLGRNTEAFF; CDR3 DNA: TGTGCCAGCAGCCCAGGGGCCAGGCTTGGAAGGAACACTGAAGCTTTCTTT
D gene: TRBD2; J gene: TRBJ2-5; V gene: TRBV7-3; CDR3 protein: CASSYLAGGPSPSLKETQYF; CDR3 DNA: TGTGCCAGCAGCTACTTAGCGGGAGGGCCGTCCCCCTCCTTAAAAGAGACCCAGTACTTC
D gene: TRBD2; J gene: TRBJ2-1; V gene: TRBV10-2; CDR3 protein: CASIKSGRANEQFF; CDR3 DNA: TGCGCCAGCATCAAGAGCGGGAGGGCCAATGAGCAGTTCTTC
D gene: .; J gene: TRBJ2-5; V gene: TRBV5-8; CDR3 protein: CASSSFGTFKETQYF; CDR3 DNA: TGTGCCAGCAGCTCGTTCGGGACATTCAAAGAGACCCAGTACTTC
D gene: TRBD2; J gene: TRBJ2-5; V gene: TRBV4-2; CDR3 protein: CASSLLPGLAEETQYF; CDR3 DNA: TGTGCCAGCAGCCTGCTACCGGGACTAGCGGAAGAGACCCAGTACTTC
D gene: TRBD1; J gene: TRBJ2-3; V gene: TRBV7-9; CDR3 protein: CASSLIWDRGTDTQYF; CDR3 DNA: TGTGCCAGCAGCTTAATCTGGGACAGGGGCACAGATACGCAGTATTTT
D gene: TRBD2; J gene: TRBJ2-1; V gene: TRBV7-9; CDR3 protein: CASSLALSGLAANEQFF; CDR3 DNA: TGTGCCAGCAGCTTAGCCCTCTCGGGACTAGCTGCCAATGAGCAGTTCTTC
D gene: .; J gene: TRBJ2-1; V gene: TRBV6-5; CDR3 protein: CASSPRQSARNEQFF; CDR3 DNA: TGTGCCAGCAGCCCCAGACAGTCCGCTAGGAATGAGCAGTTCTTC
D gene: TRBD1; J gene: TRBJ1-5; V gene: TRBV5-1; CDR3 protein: CASSWTGGNQPQHF; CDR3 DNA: TGCGCCAGCAGCTGGACAGGGGGAAATCAGCCCCAGCATTTT
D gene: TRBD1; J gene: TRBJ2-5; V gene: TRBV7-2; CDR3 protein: CASSWNTGGETQYF; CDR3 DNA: TGTGCCAGCAGCTGGAACACAGGGGGCGAGACCCAGTACTTC
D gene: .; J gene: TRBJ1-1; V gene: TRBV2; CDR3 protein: CASRVDSGTEAFF; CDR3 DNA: TGTGCCAGCAGGGTTGACTCTGGCACTGAAGCTTTCTTT
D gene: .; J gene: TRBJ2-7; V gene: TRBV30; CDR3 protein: CAWSVGVKPYEQYF; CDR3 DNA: TGTGCCTGGAGTGTAGGGGTAAAACCCTACGAGCAGTACTTC
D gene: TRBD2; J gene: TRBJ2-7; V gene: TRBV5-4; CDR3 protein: CASSLGTSRAYEQYF; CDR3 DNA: TGTGCCAGCAGCTTGGGGACTAGCAGGGCGTACGAGCAGTACTTC
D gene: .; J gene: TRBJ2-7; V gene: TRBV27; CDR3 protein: CASSSARSGRYEQYF; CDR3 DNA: TGTGCCAGCAGTTCCGCCCGTTCAGGGAGGTACGAGCAGTACTTC
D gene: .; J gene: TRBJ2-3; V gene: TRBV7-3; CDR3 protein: CASSLHRTPRTDTQYF; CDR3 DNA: TGTGCCAGCAGCTTACATAGAACCCCTCGCACAGATACGCAGTATTTT